These T cell receptor beta chains were read from a single sample in a study of glioma-infiltrating T cells after dendritic cell vaccination. Using immunoSEQ multiplex PCR, the repertoire was profiled, and TCRdb retains in-frame clones only, with some absent. The table lists 45,000 to 50,000 clones, 85% of them singletons. This specimen was blood, taken before dendritic cell vaccination. The receptor set was obtained from a human donor with glioblastoma. Each CDR3 is given with its conserved first and last residue. The D gene is left open where the match is weak. Clone size appears in some rows only: once, few, many, or a class for an expanded clone.

abundance	j_gene	d_gene	v_gene	CDR3nt	CDR3aa
NA	TRBJ1-2	NA	TRBV18	TGTGCCAGCTCGCTCGGCGAGGGAAGAACTCGCGGCTACACCTTC	CASSLGEGRTRGYTF
NA	TRBJ1-2	NA	TRBV2	TGTGCCAGCAACGAGGGGGTGGCAGGGCAAAACACCTTC	CASNEGVAGQNTF
NA	TRBJ1-1	NA	TRBV19	TGTGCCGCCTACCAAACGCGGGGTTCCCAGGGACGGAACACTGAAGCTTTCTTT	CAAYQTRGSQGRNTEAFF
once	TRBJ1-1	TRBD1	TRBV18	TGTGCCAGCTCAGTAGACAGGGGGAAAGCTTTCTTT	CASSVDRGKAFF
NA	TRBJ2-1	TRBD2	TRBV10-3	TGTGCTAATGCGGCGGGAGTGTACAATGAGCAGTTCTTC	CANAAGVYNEQFF
once	TRBJ1-1	NA	TRBV7-3	TGTGCCAGCAGCTTAAATGGGGCGTCTGAAGCTTTCTTT	CASSLNGASEAFF
NA	TRBJ1-3	TRBD1	TRBV5-3	TGTGCCAGTGCCCGAGACAGGGCTAATCTCAATTCTGGAAACACCATATATTTT	CASARDRANLNSGNTIYF
NA	TRBJ2-2	NA	TRBV7-7	TGTGCCAGCAGCCCCACAACTAGCACCGGGGAGCTGTTTTTT	CASSPTTSTGELFF
NA	TRBJ1-2	NA	TRBV19	TGTGCCAGTAGCCGCGGAGTCTATGGCTACACCTTC	CASSRGVYGYTF
NA	TRBJ1-4	NA	TRBV25-1	TGTGCCAGCAGTGAGGCTAGGGGATCCGCTGAAAAACTGTTTTTT	CASSEARGSAEKLFF
NA	TRBJ2-7	NA	TRBV18	TGTGCCAGCTCACCCCCCCGCGGGACAGAGAGATACGAGCAGTACTTC	CASSPPRGTERYEQYF
NA	TRBJ2-5	TRBD2	TRBV30	TGTGCCTGGAGTGTACCTACTAGCGGGAGAGAGACCCAGTACTTC	CAWSVPTSGRETQYF
NA	TRBJ1-2	TRBD1	TRBV4-2	TGTGCCAGCAGCCAAGATCCGCAGGGGGCTGGCTATGGCTACACCTTC	CASSQDPQGAGYGYTF
few	TRBJ1-5	NA	TRBV30	TGTGCCTGGAGTGTACAGGGCAATCAGCCCCAGCATTTT	CAWSVQGNQPQHF
few	TRBJ1-2	TRBD1	TRBV7-2	TGTGCCAGCAGCTTTGCGACAGGGGGCTCCCCTAACTATGGCTACACCTTC	CASSFATGGSPNYGYTF
NA	TRBJ1-3	NA	TRBV10-3	TGTGCCATCAGTGAAGTTGGGACAAGTTCCTCTGGAAACACCATATATTTT	CAISEVGTSSSGNTIYF
NA	TRBJ1-1	TRBD1	TRBV7-9	TGTGCCAGCCATGAAACAGGGGAGCGCACTGAAGCTTTCTTT	CASHETGERTEAFF
NA	TRBJ1-4	TRBD1	TRBV7-9	TGTGCCAGCCACCGAACAGGGGATGAAAAACTGTTTTTT	CASHRTGDEKLFF
NA	TRBJ2-7	TRBD1	TRBV5-1	TGCGCCAGCAGCGTGACAGGGGGCATCTACGAGCAGTACTTC	CASSVTGGIYEQYF
NA	TRBJ2-3	TRBD2	TRBV19	TGTGCCAGTAGTATCCCCAGCGGGAGAGGTACAGATACGCAGTATTTT	CASSIPSGRGTDTQYF
NA	TRBJ2-3	TRBD1	TRBV18	TGTGCCAGCTCACTTTCCGGGACAGCCTCAGGAGATACGCAGTATTTT	CASSLSGTASGDTQYF
NA	TRBJ1-1	NA	TRBV29-1	TGCAGCGTCAGGGTAAGGGGCACTGAAGCTTTCTTT	CSVRVRGTEAFF
NA	TRBJ2-7	TRBD1	TRBV7-3	TGTGCCAGCAGCCAGGGACAGGGGGCCTACGAGCAGTACTTC	CASSQGQGAYEQYF
once	TRBJ1-3	NA	TRBV7-2	TGTGCCAGCAGCCCCCGGGACATATCCTCGGGAGGAAACACCATATATTTT	CASSPRDISSGGNTIYF
once	TRBJ2-1	NA	TRBV5-7	TGTGCCAGCAGGTTAAGGTCAGGGAACTCCTACAATGAGCAGTTCTTC	CASRLRSGNSYNEQFF
NA	TRBJ2-5	TRBD1	TRBV7-2	TGTGCCAGCAGTCGAACTATCGGGACAGGCGGTCAAGAGACCCAGTACTTC	CASSRTIGTGGQETQYF
NA	TRBJ1-1	TRBD1	TRBV7-2	TGTGCCAGCAGCCCAAAGACAGGGACGGATGAAGCTTTCTTT	CASSPKTGTDEAFF
NA	TRBJ1-5	NA	TRBV19	TGTGCCAGTATACAGACACAGAATAGCAATCAGCCCCAGCATTTT	CASIQTQNSNQPQHF
NA	TRBJ2-7	TRBD1	TRBV10-3	TGTGCCATCAGTGCATCCCACGGACAGGGGGACTACGAGCAGTACTTC	CAISASHGQGDYEQYF
NA	TRBJ1-5	NA	TRBV30	TGTGCCTGGGAAACAGGGAGCAATCAGCCCCAGCATTTT	CAWETGSNQPQHF
NA	TRBJ2-5	TRBD1	TRBV11-2	TGTGCCAGCAGCTTAGGGACAGGGCAAGAGACCCAGTACTTC	CASSLGTGQETQYF
NA	TRBJ2-5	TRBD1	TRBV18	TGTGCCAGCTCACCGTCAGGGGGCCAAGAGACCCAGTACTTC	CASSPSGGQETQYF
NA	TRBJ1-2	NA	TRBV15	TGTGCCACCAGCAGTGGATCGGCGGGGGGCCTACTCTATGGCTACACCTTC	CATSSGSAGGLLYGYTF
NA	TRBJ2-7	TRBD2	TRBV19	TGTGCCAGTAGTCCCTTGGTAGCGGGAGGGCCTGAGAAGTACTTC	CASSPLVAGGPEKYF
NA	TRBJ2-3	NA	TRBV7-9	TGTGCCAGCAGCACACAACCAGATACGCAGTATTTT	CASSTQPDTQYF
NA	TRBJ2-3	NA	TRBV30	TGTGCCGGTTTTAGGGGGGGTAGCACAGATACGCAGTATTTT	CAGFRGGSTDTQYF
NA	TRBJ1-1	NA	TRBV2	TGTGCCAGCGACTTCCAGGGTAACACTGAAGCTTTCTTT	CASDFQGNTEAFF
once	TRBJ1-3	TRBD1	TRBV9	TGTGCCAGCAGCGTAGGGACAGGGCCTGGAAACACCATATATTTT	CASSVGTGPGNTIYF
NA	TRBJ1-2	NA	TRBV29-1	TGCAGCGTTGGTCTACGTGGGCGCCACCTTTATGGCTACACCTTC	CSVGLRGRHLYGYTF
NA	TRBJ1-1	TRBD1	TRBV27	TGTGCCAGCAGTGTAATACTAGGACAGGGCTTAAGTGAAGCTTTCTTT	CASSVILGQGLSEAFF
few	TRBJ1-6	NA	TRBV2	TGTGCCAGCAGTATTACAGATCCAAATTCCCCCCTCCACTTT	CASSITDPNSPLHF
NA	TRBJ2-7	NA	TRBV7-9	TGTGCCAGCAGCACTAGCGATTGGACAGGGTATGACGAGCAGTACTTC	CASSTSDWTGYDEQYF